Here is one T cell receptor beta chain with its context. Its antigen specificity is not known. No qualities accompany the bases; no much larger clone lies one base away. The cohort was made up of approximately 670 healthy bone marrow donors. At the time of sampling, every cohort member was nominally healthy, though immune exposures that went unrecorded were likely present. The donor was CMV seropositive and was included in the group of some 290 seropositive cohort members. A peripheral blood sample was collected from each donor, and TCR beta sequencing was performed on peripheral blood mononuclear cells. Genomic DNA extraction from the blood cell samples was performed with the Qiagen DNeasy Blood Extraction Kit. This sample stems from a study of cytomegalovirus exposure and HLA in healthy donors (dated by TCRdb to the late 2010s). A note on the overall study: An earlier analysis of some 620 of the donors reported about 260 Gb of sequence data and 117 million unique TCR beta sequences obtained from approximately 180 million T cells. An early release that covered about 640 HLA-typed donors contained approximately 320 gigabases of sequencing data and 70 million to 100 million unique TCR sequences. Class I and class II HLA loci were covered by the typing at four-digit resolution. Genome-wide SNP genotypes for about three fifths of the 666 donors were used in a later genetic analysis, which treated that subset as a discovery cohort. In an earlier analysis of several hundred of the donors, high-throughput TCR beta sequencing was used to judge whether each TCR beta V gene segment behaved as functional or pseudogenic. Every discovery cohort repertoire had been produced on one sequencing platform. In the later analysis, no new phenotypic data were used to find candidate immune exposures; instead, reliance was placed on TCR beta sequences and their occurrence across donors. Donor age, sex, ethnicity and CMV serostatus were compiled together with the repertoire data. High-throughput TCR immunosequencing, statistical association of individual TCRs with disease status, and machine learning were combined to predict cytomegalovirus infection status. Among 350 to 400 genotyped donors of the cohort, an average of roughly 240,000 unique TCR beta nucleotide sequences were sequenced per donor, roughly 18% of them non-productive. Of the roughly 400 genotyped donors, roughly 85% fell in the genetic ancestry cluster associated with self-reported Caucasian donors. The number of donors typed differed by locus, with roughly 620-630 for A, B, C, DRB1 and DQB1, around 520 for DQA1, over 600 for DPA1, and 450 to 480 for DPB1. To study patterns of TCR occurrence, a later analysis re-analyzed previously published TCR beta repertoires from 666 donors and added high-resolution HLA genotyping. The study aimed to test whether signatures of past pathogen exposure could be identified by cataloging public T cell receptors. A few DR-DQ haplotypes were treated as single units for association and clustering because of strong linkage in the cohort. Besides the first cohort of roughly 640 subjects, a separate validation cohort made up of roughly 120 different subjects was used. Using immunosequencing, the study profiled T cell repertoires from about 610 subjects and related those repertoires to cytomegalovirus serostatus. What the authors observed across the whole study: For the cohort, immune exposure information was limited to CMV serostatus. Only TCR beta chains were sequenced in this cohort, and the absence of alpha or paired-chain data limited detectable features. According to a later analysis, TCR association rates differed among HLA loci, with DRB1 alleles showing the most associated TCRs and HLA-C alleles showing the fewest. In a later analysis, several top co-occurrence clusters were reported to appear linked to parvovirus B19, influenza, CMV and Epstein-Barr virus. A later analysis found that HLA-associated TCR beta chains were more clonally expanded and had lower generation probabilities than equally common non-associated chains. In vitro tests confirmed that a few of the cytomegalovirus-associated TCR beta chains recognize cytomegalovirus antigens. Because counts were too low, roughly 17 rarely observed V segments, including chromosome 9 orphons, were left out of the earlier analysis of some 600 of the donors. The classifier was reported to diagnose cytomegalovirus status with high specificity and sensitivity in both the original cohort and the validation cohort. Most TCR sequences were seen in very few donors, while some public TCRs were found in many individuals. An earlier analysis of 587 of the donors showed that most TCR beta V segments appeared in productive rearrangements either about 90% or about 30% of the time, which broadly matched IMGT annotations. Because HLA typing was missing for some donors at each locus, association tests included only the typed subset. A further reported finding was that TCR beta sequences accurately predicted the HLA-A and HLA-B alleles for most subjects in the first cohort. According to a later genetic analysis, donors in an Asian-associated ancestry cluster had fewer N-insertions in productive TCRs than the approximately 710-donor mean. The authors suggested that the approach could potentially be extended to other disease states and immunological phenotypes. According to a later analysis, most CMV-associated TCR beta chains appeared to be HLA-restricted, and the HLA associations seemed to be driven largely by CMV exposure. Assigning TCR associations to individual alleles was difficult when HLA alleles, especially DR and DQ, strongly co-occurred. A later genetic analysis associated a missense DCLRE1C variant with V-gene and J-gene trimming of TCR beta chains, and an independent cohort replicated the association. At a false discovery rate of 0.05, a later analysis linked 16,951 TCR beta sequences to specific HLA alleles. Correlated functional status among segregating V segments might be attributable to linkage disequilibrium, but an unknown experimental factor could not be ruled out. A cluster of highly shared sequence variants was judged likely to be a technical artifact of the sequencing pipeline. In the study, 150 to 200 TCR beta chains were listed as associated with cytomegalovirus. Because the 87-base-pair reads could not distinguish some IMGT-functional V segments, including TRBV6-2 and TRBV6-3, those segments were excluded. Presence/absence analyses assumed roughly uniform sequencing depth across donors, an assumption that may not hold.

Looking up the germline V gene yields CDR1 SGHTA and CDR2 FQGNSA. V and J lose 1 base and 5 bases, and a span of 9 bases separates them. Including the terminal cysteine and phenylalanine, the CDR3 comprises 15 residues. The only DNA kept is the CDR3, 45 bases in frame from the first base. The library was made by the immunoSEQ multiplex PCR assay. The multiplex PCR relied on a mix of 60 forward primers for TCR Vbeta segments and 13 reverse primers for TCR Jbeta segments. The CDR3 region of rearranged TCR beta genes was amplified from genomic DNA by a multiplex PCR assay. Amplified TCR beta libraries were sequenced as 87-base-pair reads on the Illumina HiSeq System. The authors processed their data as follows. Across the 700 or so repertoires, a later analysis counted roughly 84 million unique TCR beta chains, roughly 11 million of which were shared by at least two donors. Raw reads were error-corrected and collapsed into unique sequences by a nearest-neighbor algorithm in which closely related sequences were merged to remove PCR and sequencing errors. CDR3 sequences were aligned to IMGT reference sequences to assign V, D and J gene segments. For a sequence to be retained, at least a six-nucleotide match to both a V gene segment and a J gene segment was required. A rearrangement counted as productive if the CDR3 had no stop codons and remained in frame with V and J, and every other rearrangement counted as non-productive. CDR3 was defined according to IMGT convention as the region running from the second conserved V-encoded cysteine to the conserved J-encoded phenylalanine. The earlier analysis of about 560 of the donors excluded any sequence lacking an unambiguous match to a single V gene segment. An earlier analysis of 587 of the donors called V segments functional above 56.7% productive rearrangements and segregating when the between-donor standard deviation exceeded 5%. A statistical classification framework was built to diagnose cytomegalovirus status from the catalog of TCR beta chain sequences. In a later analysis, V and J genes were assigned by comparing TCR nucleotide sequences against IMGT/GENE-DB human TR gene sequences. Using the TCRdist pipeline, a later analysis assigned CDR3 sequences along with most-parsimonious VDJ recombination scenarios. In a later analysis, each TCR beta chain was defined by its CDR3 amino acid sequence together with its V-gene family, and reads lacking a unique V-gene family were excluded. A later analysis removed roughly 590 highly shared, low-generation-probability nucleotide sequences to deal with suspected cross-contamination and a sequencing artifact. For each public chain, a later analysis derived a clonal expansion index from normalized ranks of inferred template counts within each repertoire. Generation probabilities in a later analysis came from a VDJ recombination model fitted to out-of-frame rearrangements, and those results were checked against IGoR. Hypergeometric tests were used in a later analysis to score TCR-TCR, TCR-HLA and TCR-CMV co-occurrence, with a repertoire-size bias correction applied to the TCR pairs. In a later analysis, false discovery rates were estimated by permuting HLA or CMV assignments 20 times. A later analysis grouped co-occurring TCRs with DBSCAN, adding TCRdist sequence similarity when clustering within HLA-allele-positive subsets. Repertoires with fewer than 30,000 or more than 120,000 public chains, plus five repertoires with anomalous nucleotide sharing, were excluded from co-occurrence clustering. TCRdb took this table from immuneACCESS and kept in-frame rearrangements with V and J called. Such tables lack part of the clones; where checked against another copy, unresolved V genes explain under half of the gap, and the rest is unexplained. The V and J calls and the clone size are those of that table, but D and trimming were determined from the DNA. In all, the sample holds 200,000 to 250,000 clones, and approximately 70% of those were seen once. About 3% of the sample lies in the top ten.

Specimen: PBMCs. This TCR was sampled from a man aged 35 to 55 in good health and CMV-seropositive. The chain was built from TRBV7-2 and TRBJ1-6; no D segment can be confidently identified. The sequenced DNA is TGTGCCAGCAGCTTAGAAGCCCAAGATAATTCACCCCTCCACTTT. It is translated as CASSLEAQDNSPLHF.